The present T cell receptor beta chain was sequenced within a study of cytomegalovirus exposure and HLA in healthy donors. Study-level results: The study reported that TCR beta sequences accurately predicted HLA-A and HLA-B alleles in most subjects.

Trimming pared 8 bases from V and 3 bases from J, leaving 13 bases between. The CDR3 totals 12 residues. Germline V gives CDR1 SQVTM, CDR2 ANQGSEA. The PCR had 60 Vbeta and 13 Jbeta primers. Sequencing used immunoSEQ multiplex PCR; TCRdb keeps in-frame clones, though not all of them. The data contain fewer than 150,000 clones, about 16% of them singletons. As to this clone: Its matching antigen is unknown.

This TCR derives from a young woman in good health and CMV-seronegative. The V gene is TRBV29-1, the J gene TRBJ1-1; the D gene is possibly TRBD1 (6 bases). The sequencing input was PBMCs. This CDR3 is CSSGGQHTEAFF. For the CDR3, the DNA is TGCAGCTCGGGGGGACAACACACTGAAGCTTTCTTT.